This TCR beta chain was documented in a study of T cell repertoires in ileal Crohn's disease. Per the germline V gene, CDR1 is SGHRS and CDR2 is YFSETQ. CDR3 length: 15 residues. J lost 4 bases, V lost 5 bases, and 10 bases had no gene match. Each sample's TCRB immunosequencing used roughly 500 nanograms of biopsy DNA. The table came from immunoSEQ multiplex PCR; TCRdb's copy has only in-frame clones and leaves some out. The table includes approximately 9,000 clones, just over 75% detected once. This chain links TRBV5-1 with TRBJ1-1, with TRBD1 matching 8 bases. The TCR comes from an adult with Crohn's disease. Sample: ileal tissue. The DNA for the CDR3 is TGCGCCAGCAGTCCTCCAGGGGGCGGGGGCACTGAAGCTTTCTTT. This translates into CASSPPGGGGTEAFF. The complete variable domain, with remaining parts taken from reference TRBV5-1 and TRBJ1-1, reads KAGVTQTPRYLIKTRGQQVTLSCSPISGHRSVSWYQQTPGQGLQFLFEYFSETQRNKGNFPGRFSGRQFSNSRSEMNVSTLELGDSALYLCASSPPGGGGTEAFFGQGTRLTVV.